This T cell receptor (beta chain) was profiled in a study of CD8+CD57+ T cells in acquired aplastic anemia. The wider study: Sorted CD4+ and CD8+ cells gave an average of 3.2 ug of DNA. Study observations and caveats: For CD8+ Simpson's diversity, patients and controls showed no significant difference.

For this clonotype: Its cognate antigen is unknown.

Profiling that covered TCR beta VDJ and CDR3 relied on genomic DNA as its template. TCRdb re-called the reads with MiXCR, one entry per CDR3 protein. In the table there are about 200,000 distinct CDR3 sequences, roughly two thirds of which are singletons. Only patients with CD8+CD57+ cell expansion on flow cytometry were chosen for sequencing. The diagnosis in all patients was severe acquired aplastic anemia. Germline loops: CDR1 SGHDT, CDR2 YYEEEE. V lost 2 bases, J lost 3 bases, and 8 bases lay in between. The CDR3 consists of 13 residues. The sequence derives from a human donor with aplastic anemia. V gene TRBV5-6 combines with J gene TRBJ1-1; unclear D gene. The material sequenced was sorted CD4+, CD8+, or CD8+CD57+ T cells (not recorded which) from PBMCs. The CDR3 nucleotides are TGTGCCAGCAGCTTCAGAGAATACACTGAAGCTTTCTTT. Translating it yields CASSFREYTEAFF.